These 6 T cell receptor beta chains came from one sample sequenced in a study of response to subunit inactivated influenza vaccine. TCRdb re-derived calls from the RT-PCR reads in MiXCR, one entry per CDR3 protein. In the table there are 280,000 or so distinct CDR3 sequences, about a fifth of which are singletons. The sequencing here drew on PBMCs from blood, taken 21 months after vaccination. The receptors derive from a man aged 45 to 75 who received an inactivated influenza vaccine.

This clonotype has a handful of counts. This chain connects TRBV28 to TRBJ1-2, with unresolved D. The CDR3 sequence is 13 residues long. Trimming took 6 bases from V and 2 from J, leaving 10 bases between them. Germline loops: CDR1 MDHEN, CDR2 SYDVKM. CDR3 in amino acids: CASSAEDNYGYTF. The CDR3 DNA reads as TGTGCCAGCAGCGCAGAAGACAACTATGGCTACACCTTC.

The table lists this clonotype with a few counts. The chain recombines TRBV11-2 with TRBJ1-6, with D unclear. CDR1 and CDR2 (germline): SGHAT, FQNNGV. This CDR3 is 15 amino acids long. V lost 0 bases to trimming and J lost 5 bases, with 8 bases between them. The CDR3 loop is CASSLEVRHNSPLHF. The CDR3 nucleotides are TGTGCCAGCAGCTTAGAGGTCAGGCATAATTCACCCCTCCACTTT.

This clonotype was detected many times. The chain joins TRBV12-3 or TRBV12-4 to TRBJ2-3; D tentatively fits TRBD1 or TRBD2 (6 bases each). V lost 6 bases and J lost 3, with 28 bases in between. CDR3 size: 19 residues. The CDR3 loop reads CASRRLWPGAPKSTDTQYF. The CDR3 nucleotides are TGTGCCAGCAGACGGCTATGGCCGGGGGCGCCAAAGTCGACAGATACGCAGTATTTT.

This clonotype has a handful of counts. This chain links TRBV4-1 with TRBJ1-2, with D perhaps matching TRBD1 (5 bases). This CDR3 has 14 amino acids. Germline lookup yields CDR1 MGHRA and CDR2 YSYEKL. V was clipped by 0 bases and J by 4 bases, with 9 bases between them. CDR3: CASSQEGTLYGYTF. The CDR3 bases are TGCGCCAGCAGCCAAGAAGGGACCCTCTATGGCTACACCTTC.

V and J are TRBV2 and TRBJ2-7; TRBD2 might be the D (5 bases). Germline CDR1 SNHLY, CDR2 FYNNEI. The length of the CDR3 is 14 residues. V was cut by 7 bases and J by 3 bases, with 16 bases left in between. CDR3 DNA: TGTGCCAGCAAAGAGGGCTCAGTCCGCTACGAGCAGTACTTC. Residues: CASKEGSVRYEQYF.

This clonotype was seen a few times. The chain recombines TRBV7-6 with TRBJ2-2, with D unresolved. Germline V gives CDR1 SGHVS, CDR2 FNYEAQ. This CDR3 is built from 14 residues. Trimming shortened V by 5 bases and J by 6 bases, and 13 bases separated the two germline ends. In nucleotides, the CDR3 is TGTGCCAGCAGCCCGGATTATGGGTCCGGGGAGCTGTTTTTT. It codes for CASSPDYGSGELFF.